What follows describes a single T cell receptor (beta chain). Its antigen is undetermined. These data originate in a study of T cells after yellow fever vaccination. Notes on the study in general: The study re-detected most primary-vaccination clones after the booster (roughly 96% CD4, 88% CD8).

MiXCR was run by TCRdb on the 5' RACE reads, yielding one entry per CDR3 protein. The sample holds some 300,000 distinct CDR3 sequences; 8.7% are singletons and the top ten take about 3.5%. CDR1 is DFQATT, CDR2 SNEGSKA, per germline (reference sequence). The trim removed 5 bases at V and 11 bases at J, leaving 6 bases unmatched. CDR3 length: 11 residues. The chain is built from TRBV20-1 and TRBJ1-1; 9 bases align to TRBD1. Material: CD4+ T cells sorted from PBMCs, obtained 5 days after the yellow fever booster vaccination. The TCR comes from a man aged 18 to 29 who received the YFV17D yellow fever vaccine. DNA of the CDR3: TGCAGTGCTCTACAGGGGGCGTGGGCTTTCTTT. Protein sequence: CSALQGAWAFF.